The present T cell receptor beta chain was sequenced within a study of T cell responses to AZD1222 COVID-19 vaccine. The germline gives CDR1 SGHDT, CDR2 YYEEEE. Losses at the gene ends were 5 bases for V and 2 bases for J; bases not matched to a gene: 8. CDR3 length: 15 residues. Measured with immunoSEQ multiplex PCR; TCRdb has only the in-frame clones, and not every one. The table includes about 140,000 clones, roughly 90% detected once. Sequences were derived from peripheral blood, sampled on day 0 of AZD1222 vaccination. The J gene is TRBJ2-7, the V gene TRBV5-6; 9 nucleotides agree with TRBD1. The sequence came from an adult in good health. The CDR3 is CASSKYGQGTYEQYF. In nucleotides, the CDR3 is TGTGCCAGCAGTAAATATGGACAGGGGACCTACGAGCAGTACTTC.